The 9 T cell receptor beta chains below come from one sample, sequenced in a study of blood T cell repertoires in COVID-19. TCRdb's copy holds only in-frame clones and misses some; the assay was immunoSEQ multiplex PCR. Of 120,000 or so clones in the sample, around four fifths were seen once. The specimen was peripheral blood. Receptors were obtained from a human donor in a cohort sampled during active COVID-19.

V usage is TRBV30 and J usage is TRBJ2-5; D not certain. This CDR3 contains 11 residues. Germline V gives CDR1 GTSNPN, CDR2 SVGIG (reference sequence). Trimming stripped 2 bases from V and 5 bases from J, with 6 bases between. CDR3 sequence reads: CAWSPRETQYF. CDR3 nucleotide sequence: TGTGCCTGGAGTCCTCGGGAGACCCAGTACTTC.

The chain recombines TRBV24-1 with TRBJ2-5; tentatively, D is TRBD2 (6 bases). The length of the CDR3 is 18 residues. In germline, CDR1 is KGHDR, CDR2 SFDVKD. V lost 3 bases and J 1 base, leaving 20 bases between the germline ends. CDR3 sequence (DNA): TGTGCCACCAGTGATCCCTTAGGAGGAGCGGAGGGCCAAGAGACCCAGTACTTC. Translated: CATSDPLGGAEGQETQYF.

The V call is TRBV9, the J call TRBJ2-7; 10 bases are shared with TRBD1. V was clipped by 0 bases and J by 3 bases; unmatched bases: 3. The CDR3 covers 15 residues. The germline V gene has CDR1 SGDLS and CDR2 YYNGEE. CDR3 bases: TGTGCCAGCAGCGTAGGAGGACAGGGGGTCTACGAGCAGTACTTC. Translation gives CASSVGGQGVYEQYF.

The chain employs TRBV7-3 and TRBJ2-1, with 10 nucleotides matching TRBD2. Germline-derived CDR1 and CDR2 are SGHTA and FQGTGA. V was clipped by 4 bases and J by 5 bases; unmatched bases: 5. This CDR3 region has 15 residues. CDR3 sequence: CASSSSGSGDNEQFF. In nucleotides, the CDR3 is TGTGCCAGCAGCTCTAGCGGGAGTGGGGACAATGAGCAGTTCTTC.

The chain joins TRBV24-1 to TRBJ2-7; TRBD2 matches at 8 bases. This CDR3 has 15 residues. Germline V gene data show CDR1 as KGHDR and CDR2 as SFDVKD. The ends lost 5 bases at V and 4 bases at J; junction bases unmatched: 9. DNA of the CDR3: TGTGCCACCAGTGGAGCCGGGACTAGACCTTACGAGCAGTACTTC. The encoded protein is CATSGAGTRPYEQYF.

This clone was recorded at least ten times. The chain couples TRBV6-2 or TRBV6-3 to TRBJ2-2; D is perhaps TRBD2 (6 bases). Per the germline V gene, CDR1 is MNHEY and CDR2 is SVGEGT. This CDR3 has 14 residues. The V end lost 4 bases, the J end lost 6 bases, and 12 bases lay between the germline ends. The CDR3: CASSSYRGAGELFF. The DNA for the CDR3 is TGTGCCAGCAGTTCCTATCGCGGGGCCGGGGAGCTGTTTTTT.

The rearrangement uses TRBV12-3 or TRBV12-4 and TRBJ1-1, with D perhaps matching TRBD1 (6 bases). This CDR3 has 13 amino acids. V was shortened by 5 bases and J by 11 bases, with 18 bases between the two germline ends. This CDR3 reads CASSLRDTVRAFF. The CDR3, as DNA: TGTGCCAGCAGTCTAAGGGACACGGTTCGGGCTTTCTTT.

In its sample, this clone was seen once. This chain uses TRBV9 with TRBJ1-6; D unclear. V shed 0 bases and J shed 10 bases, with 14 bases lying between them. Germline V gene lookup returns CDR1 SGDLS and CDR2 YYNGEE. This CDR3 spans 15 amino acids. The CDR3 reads CASSVVGSSESPLHF. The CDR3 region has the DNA TGTGCCAGCAGCGTAGTGGGCAGTAGCGAGTCACCCCTCCACTTT. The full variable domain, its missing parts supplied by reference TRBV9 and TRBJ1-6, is DSGVTQTPKHLITATGQRVTLRCSPRSGDLSVYWYQQSLDQGLQFLIQYYNGEERAKGNILERFSAQQFPDLHSELNLSSLELGDSALYFCASSVVGSSESPLHFGNGTRLTVT.

The CDR3 reads CASSAGDRGGNTIYF. CDR3 nucleotides: TGTGCCAGCAGCGCCGGGGACAGGGGAGGAAACACCATATATTTT. V usage is TRBV6-5 and J usage is TRBJ1-3; TRBD1 matches at 10 bases. This CDR3 contains 15 residues. V lost 6 bases to trimming and J lost 4 bases; unmatched junction nucleotides: 6. CDR1 is MNHEY and CDR2 is SVGAGI in the germline V gene.